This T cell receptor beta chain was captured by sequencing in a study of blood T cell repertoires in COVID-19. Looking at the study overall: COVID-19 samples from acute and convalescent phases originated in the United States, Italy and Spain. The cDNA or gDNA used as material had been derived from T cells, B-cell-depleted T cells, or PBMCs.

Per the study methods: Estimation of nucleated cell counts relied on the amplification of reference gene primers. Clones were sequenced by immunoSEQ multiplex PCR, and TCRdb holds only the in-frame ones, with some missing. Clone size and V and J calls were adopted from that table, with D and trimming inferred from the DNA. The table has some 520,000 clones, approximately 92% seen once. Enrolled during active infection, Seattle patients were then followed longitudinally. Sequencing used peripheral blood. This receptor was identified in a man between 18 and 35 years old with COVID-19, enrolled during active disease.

The CDR3: CASSYGLGANEQFF. In DNA form, the CDR3 reads TGTGCCAGCAGTTACGGACTAGGCGCCAATGAGCAGTTCTTC. The rearrangement links TRBV27 to TRBJ2-1; TRBD2 matches 7 bases. CDR1 and CDR2 from the germline V gene are MNHEY and SMNVEV (reference sequence). The CDR3 contains 14 residues. V gave up 4 bases and J gave up 6 bases; unmatched junction bases: 6.